The 19 T cell receptor beta chains below were found in one sample sequenced in a study of T cell responses to AZD1222 COVID-19 vaccine. Assay: immunoSEQ multiplex PCR; the TCRdb copy retains only in-frame clones and omits some. This table has around 150,000 clones, approximately 91% appearing once. The specimen was peripheral blood, collected 28 days after the second AZD1222 dose. The receptors stem from an adult who received the AZD1222 COVID-19 vaccine.

This sequence joins TRBV7-6 and TRBJ1-4; D uncertain. V dropped 1 base and J dropped 8 bases, with 11 bases sitting between them. Per the germline V gene, CDR1 is SGHVS and CDR2 is FNYEAQ. This CDR3 contains 14 residues. The CDR3: CASSLGPAEEKLFF. In DNA form, the CDR3 reads TGTGCCAGCAGCTTAGGACCGGCGGAGGAAAAACTGTTTTTT.

The V gene is TRBV19, the J gene TRBJ2-7, with D perhaps given as TRBD1 or TRBD2 (5 bases each). Deletions cut 3 bases from V and 0 bases from J, with 9 bases between. The germline gives CDR1 LNHDA, CDR2 SQIVND (reference sequence). The CDR3 length is 14 residues. The CDR3 sequence: CASSIGGGSYEQYF. In nucleotides, the CDR3 is TGTGCCAGTAGTATTGGGGGTGGCTCCTACGAGCAGTACTTC.

The chain is built from TRBV11-2 and TRBJ1-6; a weak D match, TRBD1 (6 bases). The V and J ends lost 0 bases and 8 bases respectively, with 14 bases between them. This CDR3 has 16 residues. Germline loops: CDR1 SGHAT, CDR2 FQNNGV. The CDR3 is CASSLDGNRVYSPLHF. Here the CDR3 DNA reads TGTGCCAGCAGCTTAGATGGGAACAGGGTGTATTCACCCCTCCACTTT. The full variable domain, in which reference TRBV11-2 and TRBJ1-6 provide the parts outside the CDR3, is EAGVAQSPRYKIIEKRQSVAFWCNPISGHATLYWYQQILGQGPKLLIQFQNNGVVDDSQLPKDRFSAERLKGVDSTLKIQPAKLEDSAVYLCASSLDGNRVYSPLHFGNGTRLTVT.

The chain couples TRBV19 to TRBJ1-2; TRBD1 is a possible D gene (5 bases). The CDR3 has 14 amino acids. Trimming removed 2 bases at V and 3 bases at J, with 10 bases between. Germline V lookup: CDR1 LNHDA, CDR2 SQIVND (reference sequence). The CDR3 bases are TGTGCCAGTAGTATACCCAGGGTTGACTATGGCTACACCTTC. It translates to CASSIPRVDYGYTF.

This clone has a handful of counts. The chain links TRBV6-1 to TRBJ1-1; tentative D call: TRBD1 (6 bases). CDR3 length: 11 amino acids. V dropped 0 bases and J dropped 12 bases, with 8 bases sitting between them. Germline lookup yields CDR1 MNHNS and CDR2 SASEGT. The DNA for the CDR3 is TGTGCCAGCAGTGAAGCCAGGGGAACTTTCTTT. Translated: CASSEARGTFF.

The chain employs TRBV19 and TRBJ1-3, with 7 bases lining up with TRBD1. Losses at the gene ends were 7 bases for V and 1 base for J; bases not matched to a gene: 16. Germline V gene sequence: CDR1 LNHDA, CDR2 SQIVND (reference sequence). The CDR3 totals 18 residues. CDR3 bases: TGTGCCAGTACCCGGCAGGGGGGGCTCCTCTTATCTGGAAACACCATATATTTT. Its protein product is CASTRQGGLLLSGNTIYF.

V and J are TRBV3-1 (or the pseudogene TRBV3-2) and TRBJ1-5; D possibly corresponds to TRBD1 (6 bases). This CDR3 spans 13 amino acids. V lost 1 base, J lost 7 bases, and 8 bases lay in between. CDR1 is LGHDT and CDR2 is YNNKEL in the germline V gene (reference sequence). This CDR3 is CASSQAGAQPQHF. The CDR3 DNA reads TGTGCCAGCAGCCAAGCAGGGGCCCAGCCCCAGCATTTT.

The chain couples TRBV15 to TRBJ1-6, with 9 bases fitting TRBD1. CDR1 is LNHNV and CDR2 is YYDKDF in the germline V gene (reference sequence). V lost 0 bases, J lost 9 bases, and 6 bases stayed unmatched. The CDR3 covers 16 residues. The CDR3 sequence is CATSRDRIQGASPLHF. CDR3 nucleotides: TGTGCCACCAGCAGAGATCGGATACAGGGGGCTTCACCCCTCCACTTT.

This CDR3 is CASSQNGANVLTF. CDR3 nucleotides: TGTGCCAGCAGCCAAAATGGGGCCAACGTCCTGACTTTC. This rearrangement joins TRBV12-3 or TRBV12-4 to TRBJ2-6; D gene uncertain. V was clipped by 6 bases and J by 3 bases, with 6 bases between them. This CDR3 region has 13 residues.

This chain joins TRBV27 and TRBJ1-1, with 7 bases identical to TRBD1. The CDR3 contains 14 residues. Germline trimming cut 3 bases from V and 8 bases from J; bases unmatched to any gene: 9. Germline V gene data show CDR1 as MNHEY and CDR2 as SMNVEV (reference sequence). The CDR3 bases are TGTGCCAGCAGTTTCTCGGGACAGATAAGGGAAGCTTTCTTT. Translated: CASSFSGQIREAFF.

The rearrangement links TRBV18 to TRBJ1-2, with D uncertain. In germline, CDR1 is KGHSH, CDR2 LQKENI. The CDR3 runs 13 residues. Trimming stripped 3 bases from V and 7 bases from J, with 12 bases between. This CDR3 is CASSPDVLSGYTF. The CDR3 nucleotides read TGTGCCAGCTCACCCGACGTTCTATCTGGCTACACCTTC.

The chain recombines TRBV5-6 with TRBJ1-5; possible D gene TRBD1, 5 bases. This CDR3 region has 13 residues. Trimming cost V 0 bases and J 6 bases, with 7 bases left between them. In germline, CDR1 is SGHDT, CDR2 YYEEEE. The CDR3 DNA follows: TGTGCCAGCAGCTTGGGGGGCGGTCAGCCCCAGCATTTT. Residues: CASSLGGGQPQHF.

CDR3 bases: TGTGCCAGCCACGCCGGGGCACCCAATCAGCCCCAGCATTTT. It translates to CASHAGAPNQPQHF. V usage is TRBV18 and J usage is TRBJ1-5, with D possibly matching TRBD1 (5 bases). V was pared by 8 bases and J by 3 bases, with 14 bases between. This CDR3 region has 14 residues. Germline assignment: CDR1 KGHSH and CDR2 LQKENI. The whole variable domain, filled in from reference TRBV18 and TRBJ1-5, reads NAGVMQNPRHLVRRRGQEARLRCSPMKGHSHVYWYRQLPEEGLKFMVYLQKENIIDESGMPKERFSAEFPKEGPSILRIQQVVRGDSAAYFCASHAGAPNQPQHFGDGTRLSIL.

This chain joins TRBV6-1 and TRBJ2-5; D is unclear. Between the trimmed V and J ends, which lost 1 base and 2 bases, there was a span of 8 bases. This CDR3 has 14 amino acids. Germline assignment: CDR1 MNHNS and CDR2 SASEGT. The CDR3 sequence is CASSEGRRQETQYF. CDR3 coding DNA: TGTGCCAGCAGTGAAGGCAGGCGTCAAGAGACCCAGTACTTC.

This clone showed up just once. The chain is built from TRBV4-1 and TRBJ1-2; D remains unclear. This CDR3 contains 16 residues. Germline loops: CDR1 MGHRA, CDR2 YSYEKL. The V gene lost 0 bases and the J gene lost 0 bases, with 11 bases spanning the gap. CDR3 protein: CASSQDSSLANYGYTF. CDR3 nucleotides: TGCGCCAGCAGCCAAGATAGTTCCCTCGCTAACTATGGCTACACCTTC.

V usage is TRBV6-2 or TRBV6-3 and J usage is TRBJ2-7; D assignment may be TRBD1 or TRBD2 (5 bases each). This CDR3 has 16 residues. CDR1 and CDR2 from the germline V gene are MNHEY and SVGEGT. V lost 2 bases and J 1 base, leaving 15 bases between the germline ends. Here the CDR3 DNA reads TGTGCCAGCAGTTACAGGGGACGGGGTGCTTCCTACGAGCAGTACTTC. It is translated as CASSYRGRGASYEQYF.

The genes are TRBV18 and TRBJ1-1, with D possibly being TRBD1 (5 bases). Germline loops: CDR1 KGHSH, CDR2 LQKENI. The CDR3 has 15 residues. V was pared by 3 bases and J by 3 bases, with 14 bases between. The chain's CDR3 is CASSPVDSSYTEAFF. CDR3 nucleotides: TGTGCCAGCTCACCCGTAGACAGCAGTTACACTGAAGCTTTCTTT.

The V call is TRBV16, the J call TRBJ1-1; D possibly corresponds to TRBD1 (6 bases). The V gene's germline CDR1 is KGHSY and CDR2 FQNENV. This CDR3 is 15 amino acids long. V lost 5 bases to trimming and J lost 4 bases, with 17 bases between them. CDR3 in amino acids: CASSEGTRRGTEAFF. The CDR3 DNA is TGTGCCAGCAGCGAGGGGACACGGAGGGGCACTGAAGCTTTCTTT.

The chain is built from TRBV7-2 and TRBJ1-1; D may be TRBD1 (6 bases). The V and J ends lost 3 bases and 6 bases respectively, with 11 bases between them. This CDR3 spans 13 amino acids. Germline CDR1 and CDR2: SGHTA and FQGNSA. CDR3 region: CASSFTTGSEAFF. As DNA, the CDR3 is TGTGCCAGCAGCTTCACTACAGGGTCTGAAGCTTTCTTT.